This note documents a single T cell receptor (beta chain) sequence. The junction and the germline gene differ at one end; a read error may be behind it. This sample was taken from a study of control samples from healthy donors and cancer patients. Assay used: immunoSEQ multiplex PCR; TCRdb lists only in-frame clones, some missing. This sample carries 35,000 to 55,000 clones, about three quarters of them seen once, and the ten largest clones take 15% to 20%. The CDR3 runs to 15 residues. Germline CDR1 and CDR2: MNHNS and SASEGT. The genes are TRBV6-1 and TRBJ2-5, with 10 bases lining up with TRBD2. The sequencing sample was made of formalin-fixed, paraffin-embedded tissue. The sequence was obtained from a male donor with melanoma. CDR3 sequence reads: CASSELSGRGETQYF. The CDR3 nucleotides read TGTGCCAGTAGTGAATTAAGCGGGAGGGGGGAGACCCAGTACTTC.